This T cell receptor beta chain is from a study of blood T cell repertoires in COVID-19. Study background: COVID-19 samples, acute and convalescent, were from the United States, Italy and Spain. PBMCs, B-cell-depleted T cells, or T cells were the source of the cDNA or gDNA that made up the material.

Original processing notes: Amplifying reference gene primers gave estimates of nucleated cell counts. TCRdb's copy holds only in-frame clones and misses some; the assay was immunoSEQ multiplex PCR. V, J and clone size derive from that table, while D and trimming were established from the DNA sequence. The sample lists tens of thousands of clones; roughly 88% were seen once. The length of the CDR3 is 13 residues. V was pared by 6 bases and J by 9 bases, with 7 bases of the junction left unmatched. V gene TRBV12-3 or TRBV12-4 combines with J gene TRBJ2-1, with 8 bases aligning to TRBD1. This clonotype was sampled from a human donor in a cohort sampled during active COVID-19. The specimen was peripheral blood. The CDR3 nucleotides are TGTGCCAGCAGACAGGGGGATAAAAGTGAGCAGTTCTTC. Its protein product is CASRQGDKSEQFF.